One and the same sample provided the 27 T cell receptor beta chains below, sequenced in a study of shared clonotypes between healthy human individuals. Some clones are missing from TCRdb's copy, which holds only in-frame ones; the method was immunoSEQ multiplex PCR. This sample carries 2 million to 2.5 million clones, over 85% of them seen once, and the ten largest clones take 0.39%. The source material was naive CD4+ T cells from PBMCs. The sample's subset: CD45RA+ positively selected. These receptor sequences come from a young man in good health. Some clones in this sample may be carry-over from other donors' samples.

The CDR3: CASDRVGTEAFF. The DNA for the CDR3 is TGTGCCAGCGATAGAGTGGGCACTGAAGCTTTCTTT. The gene calls are TRBV28 and TRBJ1-1; no definite D call. This CDR3 is 12 amino acids long. V was cut by 8 bases and J by 4 bases, with 11 bases left in between. The germline V gene has CDR1 MDHEN and CDR2 SYDVKM.

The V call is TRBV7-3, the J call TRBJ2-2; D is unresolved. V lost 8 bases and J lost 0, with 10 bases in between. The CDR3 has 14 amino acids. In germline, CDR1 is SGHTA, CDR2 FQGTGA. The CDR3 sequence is CASGWLANTGELFF. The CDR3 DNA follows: TGTGCCAGCGGTTGGCTAGCGAACACCGGGGAGCTGTTTTTT.

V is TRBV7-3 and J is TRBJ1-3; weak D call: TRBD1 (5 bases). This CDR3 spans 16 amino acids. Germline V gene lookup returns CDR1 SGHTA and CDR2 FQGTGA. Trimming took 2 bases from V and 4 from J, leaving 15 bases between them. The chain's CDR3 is CASSLVGGSAGNTIYF. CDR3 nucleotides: TGTGCCAGCAGCTTAGTCGGGGGTTCCGCGGGAAACACCATATATTTT.

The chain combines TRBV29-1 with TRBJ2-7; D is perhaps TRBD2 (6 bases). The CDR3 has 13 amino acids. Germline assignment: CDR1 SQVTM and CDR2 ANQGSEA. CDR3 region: CSAVTGVAYEQYF. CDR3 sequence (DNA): TGCAGTGCCGTCACGGGAGTGGCTTACGAGCAGTACTTC.

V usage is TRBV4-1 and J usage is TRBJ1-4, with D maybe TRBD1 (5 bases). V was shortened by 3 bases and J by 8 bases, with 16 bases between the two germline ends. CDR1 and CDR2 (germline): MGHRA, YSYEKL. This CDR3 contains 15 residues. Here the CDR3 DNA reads TGCGCCAGCAGCCAGTCGAGGGGAGATGGAGAAAAACTGTTTTTT. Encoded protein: CASSQSRGDGEKLFF.

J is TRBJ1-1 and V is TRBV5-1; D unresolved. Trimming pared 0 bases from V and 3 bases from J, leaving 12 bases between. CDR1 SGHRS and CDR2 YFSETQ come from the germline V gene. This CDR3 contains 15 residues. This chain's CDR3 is CASSLAVGPDTEAFF. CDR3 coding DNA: TGCGCCAGCAGCTTGGCCGTTGGTCCAGACACTGAAGCTTTCTTT.

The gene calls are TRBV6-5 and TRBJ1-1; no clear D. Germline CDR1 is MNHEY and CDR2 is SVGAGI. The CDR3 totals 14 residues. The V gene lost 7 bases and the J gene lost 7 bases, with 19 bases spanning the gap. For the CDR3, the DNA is TGTGCCAGCATCGGGGTCTTAGGTTCTAATGAAGCTTTCTTT. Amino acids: CASIGVLGSNEAFF.

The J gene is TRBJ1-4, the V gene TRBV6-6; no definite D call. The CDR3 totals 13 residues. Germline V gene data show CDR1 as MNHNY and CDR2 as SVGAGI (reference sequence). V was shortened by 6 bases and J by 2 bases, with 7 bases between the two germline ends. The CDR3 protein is CASSEGTNEKLFF. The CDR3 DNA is TGTGCCAGCAGCGAGGGTACTAATGAAAAACTGTTTTTT.

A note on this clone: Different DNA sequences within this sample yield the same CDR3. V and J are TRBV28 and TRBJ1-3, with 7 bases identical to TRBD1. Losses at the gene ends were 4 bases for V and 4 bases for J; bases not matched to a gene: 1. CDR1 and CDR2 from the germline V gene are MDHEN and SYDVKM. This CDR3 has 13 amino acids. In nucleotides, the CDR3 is TGTGCCAGCAGTTCGACAGGGGGAAACACCATATATTTT. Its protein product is CASSSTGGNTIYF. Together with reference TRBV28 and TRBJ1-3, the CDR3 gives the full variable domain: DVKVTQSSRYLVKRTGEKVFLECVQDMDHENMFWYRQDPGLGLRLIYFSYDVKMKEKGDIPEGYSVSREKKERFSLILESASTNQTSMYLCASSSTGGNTIYFGEGSWLTVV.

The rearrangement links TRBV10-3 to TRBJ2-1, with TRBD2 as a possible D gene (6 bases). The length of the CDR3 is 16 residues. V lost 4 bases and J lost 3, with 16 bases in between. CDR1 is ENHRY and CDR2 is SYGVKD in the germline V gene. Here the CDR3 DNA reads TGTGCCATCAGTGTTTCGGGGACTCTCCTCTACAATGAGCAGTTCTTC. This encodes CAISVSGTLLYNEQFF.

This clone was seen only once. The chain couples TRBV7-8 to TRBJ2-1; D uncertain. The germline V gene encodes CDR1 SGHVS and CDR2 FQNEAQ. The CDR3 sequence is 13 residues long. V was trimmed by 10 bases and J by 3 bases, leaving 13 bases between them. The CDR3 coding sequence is TGTGCCACGACCCACTCGTACTACAATGAGCAGTTCTTC. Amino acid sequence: CATTHSYYNEQFF.

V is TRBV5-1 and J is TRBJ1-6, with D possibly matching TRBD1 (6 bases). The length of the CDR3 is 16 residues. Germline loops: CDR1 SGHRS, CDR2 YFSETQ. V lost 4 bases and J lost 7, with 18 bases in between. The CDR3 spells CASSPEGETKNSPLHF. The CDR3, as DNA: TGCGCCAGCAGCCCCGAGGGGGAGACCAAGAATTCACCCCTCCACTTT.

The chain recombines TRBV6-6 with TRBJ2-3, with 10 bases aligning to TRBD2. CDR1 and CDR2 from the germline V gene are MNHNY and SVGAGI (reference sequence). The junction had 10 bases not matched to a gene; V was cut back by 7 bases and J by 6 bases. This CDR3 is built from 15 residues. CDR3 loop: CASTLEREGWDTQYF. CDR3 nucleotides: TGTGCCAGCACCCTTGAGCGGGAGGGTTGGGATACGCAGTATTTT.

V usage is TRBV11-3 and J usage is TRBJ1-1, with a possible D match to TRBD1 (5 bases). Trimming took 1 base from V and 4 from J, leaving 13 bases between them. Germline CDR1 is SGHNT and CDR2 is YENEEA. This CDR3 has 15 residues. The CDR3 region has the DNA TGTGCCAGCAGCTTAGGATCAGGGTTGGGCACTGAAGCTTTCTTT. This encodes CASSLGSGLGTEAFF.

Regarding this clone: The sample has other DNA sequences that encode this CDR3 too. The CDR3 region is CAWSRAGNTEAFF. The CDR3 nucleotides are TGTGCCTGGAGTAGGGCCGGGAACACTGAAGCTTTCTTT. This chain connects TRBV30 to TRBJ1-1; D is unclear. The CDR3 loop spans 13 amino acids. Trimming cost V 2 bases and J 1 base, with 8 bases left between them. Germline V lookup: CDR1 GTSNPN, CDR2 SVGIG (reference sequence). Together with reference TRBV30 and TRBJ1-1, the CDR3 gives the full variable domain: SQTIHQWPATLVQPVGSPLSLECTVEGTSNPNLYWYRQAAGRGLQLLFYSVGIGQISSEVPQNLSASRPQDRQFILSSKKLLLSDSGFYLCAWSRAGNTEAFFGQGTRLTVV.

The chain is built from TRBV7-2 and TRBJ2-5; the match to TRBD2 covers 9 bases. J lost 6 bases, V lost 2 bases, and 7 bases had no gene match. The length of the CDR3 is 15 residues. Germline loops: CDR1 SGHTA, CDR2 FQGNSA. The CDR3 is CASSLSLAGPKTQYF. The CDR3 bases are TGTGCCAGCAGCTTATCGCTAGCGGGACCGAAGACCCAGTACTTC.

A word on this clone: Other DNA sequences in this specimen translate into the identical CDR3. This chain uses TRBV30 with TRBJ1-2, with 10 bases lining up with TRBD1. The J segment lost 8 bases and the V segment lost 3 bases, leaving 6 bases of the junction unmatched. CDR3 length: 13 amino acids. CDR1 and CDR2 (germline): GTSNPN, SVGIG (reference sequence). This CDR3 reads CAWSPDRGHGYTF. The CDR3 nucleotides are TGTGCCTGGAGCCCTGACAGGGGGCACGGCTACACCTTC.

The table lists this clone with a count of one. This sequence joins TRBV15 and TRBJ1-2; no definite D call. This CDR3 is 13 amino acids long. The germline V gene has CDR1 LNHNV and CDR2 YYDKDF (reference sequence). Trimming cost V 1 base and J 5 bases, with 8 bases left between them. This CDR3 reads CATSRGREYGYTF. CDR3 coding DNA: TGTGCCACCAGCAGAGGACGAGAGTATGGCTACACCTTC.

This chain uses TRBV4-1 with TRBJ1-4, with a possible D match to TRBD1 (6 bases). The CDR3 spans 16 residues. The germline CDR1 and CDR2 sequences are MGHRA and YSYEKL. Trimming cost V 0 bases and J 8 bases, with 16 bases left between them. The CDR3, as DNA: TGCGCCAGCAGCCAAGAAAGTCGGGGGGCAGGGGAAAAACTGTTTTTT. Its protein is CASSQESRGAGEKLFF.

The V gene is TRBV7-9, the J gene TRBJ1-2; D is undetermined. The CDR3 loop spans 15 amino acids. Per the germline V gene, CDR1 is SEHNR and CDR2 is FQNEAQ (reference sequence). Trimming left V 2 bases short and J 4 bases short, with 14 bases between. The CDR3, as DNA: TGTGCCAGCAGCTTACCTCCCTCGCAATTCTATGGCTACACCTTC. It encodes CASSLPPSQFYGYTF.

DNA for the CDR3: TGCGCCAGCAGCCAGGGATCAGCGGGTGCAAACACAGATACGCAGTATTTT. Protein sequence: CASSQGSAGANTDTQYF. This chain joins TRBV4-1 and TRBJ2-3; weak D call: TRBD2 (6 bases). Germline CDR1 reads MGHRA; CDR2 reads YSYEKL. The CDR3 sequence is 17 residues long. With 3 bases removed from V and 2 bases from J, the gap between germline ends came to 18 bases.

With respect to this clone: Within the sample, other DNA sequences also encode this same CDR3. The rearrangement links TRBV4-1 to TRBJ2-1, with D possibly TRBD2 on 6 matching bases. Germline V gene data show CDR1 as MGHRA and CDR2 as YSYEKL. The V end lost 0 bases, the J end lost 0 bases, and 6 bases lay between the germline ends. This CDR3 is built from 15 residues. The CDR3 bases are TGCGCCAGCAGCCAAGAGGGGGGCTCCTACAATGAGCAGTTCTTC. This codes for CASSQEGGSYNEQFF.

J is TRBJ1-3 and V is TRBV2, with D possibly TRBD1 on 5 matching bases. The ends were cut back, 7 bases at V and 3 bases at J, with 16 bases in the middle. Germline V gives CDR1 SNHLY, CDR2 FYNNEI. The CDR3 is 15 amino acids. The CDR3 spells CASNLFGGGGNTIYF. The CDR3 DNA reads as TGTGCCAGCAACCTCTTCGGGGGAGGTGGAAACACCATATATTTT.

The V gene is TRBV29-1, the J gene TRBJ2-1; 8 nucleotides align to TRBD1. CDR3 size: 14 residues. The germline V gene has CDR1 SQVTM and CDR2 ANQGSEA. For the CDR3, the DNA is TGCTCTACGAGGAGGGACAGGACTTACAATGAGCAGTTCTTC. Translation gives CSTRRDRTYNEQFF.

CDR3 loop: CAWSTLSRGPTDTQYF. The CDR3 DNA is TGTGCCTGGAGTACCCTATCAAGGGGACCCACAGATACGCAGTATTTT. The chain couples TRBV30 to TRBJ2-3, with D perhaps assigned TRBD1 or TRBD2 (5 bases each). This CDR3 region has 16 residues. Germline-derived CDR1 and CDR2 are GTSNPN and SVGIG (reference sequence). V lost 2 bases and J 2 bases, leaving 17 bases between the germline ends.

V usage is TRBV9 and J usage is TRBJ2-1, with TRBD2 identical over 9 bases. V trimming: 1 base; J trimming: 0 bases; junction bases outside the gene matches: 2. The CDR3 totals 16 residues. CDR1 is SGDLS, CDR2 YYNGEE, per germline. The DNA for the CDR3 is TGTGCCAGCAGCGTAAGTAGCGGGGGCTCCTACAATGAGCAGTTCTTC. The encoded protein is CASSVSSGGSYNEQFF.

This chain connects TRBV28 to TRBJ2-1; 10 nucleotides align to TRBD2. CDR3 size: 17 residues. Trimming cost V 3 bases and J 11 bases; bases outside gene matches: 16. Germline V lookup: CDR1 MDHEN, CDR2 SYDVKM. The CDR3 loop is CASSFNRVGLAALKQFF. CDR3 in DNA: TGTGCCAGCAGTTTCAACCGAGTAGGACTAGCGGCACTCAAGCAGTTCTTC.